Sequencing of this TCR beta chain was carried out in a study of T cells in Graves' hyperthyroidism and ophthalmopathy. There are many counts of this clonotype. The antigen is undetermined. Findings and limits, study-wide: Ophthalmopathy onset followed model prediction by a median approximately seven months.

The CDR3 extends over 15 amino acids. CDR1 is SGHTA and CDR2 is FQGTGA in the germline V gene. Trimming stripped 2 bases from V and 9 bases from J, with 17 bases between. Amplification of TCR beta CDR3 regions was performed using RNA transcripts as template. The TCR CDR3 was amplified in a first-round RT-PCR using the HTBI primer set. TCRdb used MiXCR to reprocess the multiplex PCR reads, holding one entry per CDR3 protein. Of a few hundred thousand distinct CDR3 sequences listed, approximately 15% are singletons. This clonotype was sampled from a woman aged 25 to 39 with Graves' hyperthyroidism. Sequenced: blood. The rearrangement uses TRBV7-3 and TRBJ2-1; perhaps TRBD2 as D (6 bases). The CDR3 region has the DNA TGTGCCAGCAGCTTACGTCCTAGCGTGGTGGGTGAGCAGTTCTTC. Amino acid sequence: CASSLRPSVVGEQFF.